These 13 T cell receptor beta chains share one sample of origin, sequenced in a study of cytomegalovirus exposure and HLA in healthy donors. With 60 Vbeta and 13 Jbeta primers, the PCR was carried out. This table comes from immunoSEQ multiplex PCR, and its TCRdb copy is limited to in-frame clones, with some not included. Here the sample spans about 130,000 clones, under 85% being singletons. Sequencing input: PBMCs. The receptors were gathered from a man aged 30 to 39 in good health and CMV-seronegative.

CDR3 protein: CASSKSRAGGPVCEAFF. The CDR3 DNA is TGTGCCAGCAGCAAAAGTCGGGCAGGGGGCCCGGTTTGTGAAGCTTTCTTT. V usage is TRBV21-1 and J usage is TRBJ1-1; the DNA was not compared with TRBD1, the D call given in the table. TRBV21-1 is annotated as a pseudogene. The CDR3 totals 17 residues.

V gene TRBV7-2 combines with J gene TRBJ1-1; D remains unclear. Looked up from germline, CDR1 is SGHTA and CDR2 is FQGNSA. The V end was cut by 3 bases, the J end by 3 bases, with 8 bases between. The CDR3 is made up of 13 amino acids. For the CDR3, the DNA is TGTGCCAGCAGCTTTTACATCCACACTGAAGCTTTCTTT. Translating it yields CASSFYIHTEAFF.

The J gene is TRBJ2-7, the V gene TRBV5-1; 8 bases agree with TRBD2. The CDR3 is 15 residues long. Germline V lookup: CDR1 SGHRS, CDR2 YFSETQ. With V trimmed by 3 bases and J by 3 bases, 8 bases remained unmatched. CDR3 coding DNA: TGCGCCAGCAGCTCCCAGCGGGGGAACAACTACGAGCAGTACTTC. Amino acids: CASSSQRGNNYEQYF.

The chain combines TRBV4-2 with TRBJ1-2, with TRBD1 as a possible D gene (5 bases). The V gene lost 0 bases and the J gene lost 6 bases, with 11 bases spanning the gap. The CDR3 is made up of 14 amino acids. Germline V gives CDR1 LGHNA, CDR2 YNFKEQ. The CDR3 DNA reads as TGTGCCAGCAGCCAAGATCCCCAGGGCGATGGCTACACCTTC. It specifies CASSQDPQGDGYTF.

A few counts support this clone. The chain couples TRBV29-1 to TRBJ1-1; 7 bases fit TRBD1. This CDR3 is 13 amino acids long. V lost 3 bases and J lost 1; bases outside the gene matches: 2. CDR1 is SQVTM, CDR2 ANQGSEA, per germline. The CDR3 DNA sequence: TGCAGCGTTGAGGACAGGCCGAACACTGAAGCTTTCTTT. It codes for CSVEDRPNTEAFF. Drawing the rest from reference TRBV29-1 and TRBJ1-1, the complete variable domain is SAVISQKPSRDICQRGTSLTIQCQVDSQVTMMFWYRQQPGQSLTLIATANQGSEATYESGFVIDKFPISRPNLTFSTLTVSNMSPEDSSIYLCSVEDRPNTEAFFGQGTRLTVV.

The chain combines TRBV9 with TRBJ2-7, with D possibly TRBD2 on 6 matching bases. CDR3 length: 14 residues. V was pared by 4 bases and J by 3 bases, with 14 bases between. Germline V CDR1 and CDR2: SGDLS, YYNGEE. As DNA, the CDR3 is TGTGCCAGCAGCACTGGGGGACTTTTCTACGAGCAGTACTTC. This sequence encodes CASSTGGLFYEQYF.

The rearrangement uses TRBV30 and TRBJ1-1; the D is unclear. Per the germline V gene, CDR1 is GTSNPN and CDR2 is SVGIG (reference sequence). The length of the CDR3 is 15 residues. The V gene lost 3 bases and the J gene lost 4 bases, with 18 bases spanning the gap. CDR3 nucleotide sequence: TGTGCCTGGAGCTTCGACGGAAACCGGGGCACTGAAGCTTTCTTT. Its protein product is CAWSFDGNRGTEAFF.

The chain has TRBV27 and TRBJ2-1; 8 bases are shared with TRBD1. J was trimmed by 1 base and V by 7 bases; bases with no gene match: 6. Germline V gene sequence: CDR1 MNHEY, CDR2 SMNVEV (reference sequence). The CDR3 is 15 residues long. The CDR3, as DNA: TGTGCCAGCACCCAGGGGGCGGGTTCCTACAATGAGCAGTTCTTC. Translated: CASTQGAGSYNEQFF.

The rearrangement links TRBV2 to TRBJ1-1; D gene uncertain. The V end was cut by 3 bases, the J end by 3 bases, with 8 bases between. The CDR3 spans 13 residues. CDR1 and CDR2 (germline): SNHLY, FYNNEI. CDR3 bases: TGTGCCAGCAGTGAGCGGGAGGACACTGAAGCTTTCTTT. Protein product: CASSEREDTEAFF.

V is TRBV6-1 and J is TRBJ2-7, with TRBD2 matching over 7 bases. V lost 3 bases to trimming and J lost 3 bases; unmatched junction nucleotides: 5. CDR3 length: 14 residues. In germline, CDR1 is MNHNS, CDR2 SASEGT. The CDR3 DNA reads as TGTGCCAGCAGTGATTTGGGGGAGGGCTACGAGCAGTACTTC. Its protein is CASSDLGEGYEQYF.

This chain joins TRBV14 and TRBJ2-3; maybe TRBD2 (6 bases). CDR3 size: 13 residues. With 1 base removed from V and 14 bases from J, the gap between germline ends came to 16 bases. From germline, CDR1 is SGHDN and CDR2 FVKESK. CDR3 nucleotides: TGTGCCAGCAGCCAAGGGAGGGCGACCGGAGGGTATTTT. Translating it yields CASSQGRATGGYF.

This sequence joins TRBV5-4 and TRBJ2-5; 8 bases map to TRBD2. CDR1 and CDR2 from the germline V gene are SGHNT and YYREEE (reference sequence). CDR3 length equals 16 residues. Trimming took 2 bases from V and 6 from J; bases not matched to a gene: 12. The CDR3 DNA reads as TGTGCCAGCAGCTTAGCGGGAGACCAGGGCGGTAAGACCCAGTACTTC. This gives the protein CASSLAGDQGGKTQYF.

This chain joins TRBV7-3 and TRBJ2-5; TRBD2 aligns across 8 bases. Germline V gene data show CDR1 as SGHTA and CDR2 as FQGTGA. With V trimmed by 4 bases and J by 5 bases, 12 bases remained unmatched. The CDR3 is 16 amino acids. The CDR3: CASSSSRGGPRETQYF. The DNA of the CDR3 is TGTGCCAGCAGCTCAAGTCGGGGGGGTCCCCGGGAGACCCAGTACTTC.